These T cell receptor beta chains were read from a single sample in a study of beta chain features in type 1 diabetes. Profiling relied on immunoSEQ multiplex PCR, and the TCRdb table lists in-frame clones only, not all of them. The data hold about 180,000 clones, with approximately 13% observed a single time. Sequencing input: central memory CD4+ T cells from blood. The receptor source for this set is a woman younger than 35 in good health. Both conserved end residues are part of each CDR3. The order of the fields is clone size, V gene, D gene, J gene, CDR3 DNA, CDR3 protein. D genes are given only for firm matches. The size field is filled for only some rows; it gives once, few, many or a size class.

size: few
V: TRBV7-2
D: .
J: TRBJ1-2
DNA: TGTGCCAGCAGCCCCCCTTCGGGGAACTATGGCTACACCTTC
CDR3: CASSPPSGNYGYTF

size: few
V: TRBV19
D: .
J: TRBJ2-2
DNA: TGTGCCAGTAGTAACCAAGGGGCCGGGGAGCTGTTTTTT
CDR3: CASSNQGAGELFF

size: .
V: TRBV29-1
D: TRBD1
J: TRBJ2-1
DNA: TGCACCACTAAGAGGACAGGGATCAATGAGCAGTTCTTC
CDR3: CTTKRTGINEQFF

size: once
V: TRBV11-2
D: .
J: TRBJ2-1
DNA: TGTGCCAGCAGCTTAGATTCGGGAGTGAACGGAAATGAGCAGTTCTTC
CDR3: CASSLDSGVNGNEQFF

size: .
V: TRBV16
D: .
J: TRBJ1-5
DNA: TGTGCCAGCAGCGAAACGGTTTATAGCAATCAGCCCCAGCATTTT
CDR3: CASSETVYSNQPQHF

size: .
V: TRBV15
D: TRBD2
J: TRBJ2-5
DNA: TGTGCCACCAGCAAAATAGCGGGAGAGGAGACCCAGTACTTC
CDR3: CATSKIAGEETQYF

size: few
V: TRBV30
D: TRBD1
J: TRBJ2-5
DNA: TGTGCCTGGACCCTACTAGGACAGGGCCAAGAGACCCAGTACTTC
CDR3: CAWTLLGQGQETQYF

size: few
V: TRBV11-2
D: TRBD2
J: TRBJ2-1
DNA: TGTGCCAGCAGCTTGGAGCGGGAGCGCAATGAGCAGTTCTTC
CDR3: CASSLERERNEQFF

size: .
V: TRBV11-2
D: .
J: TRBJ1-1
DNA: TGTGCCAGCAGCTTACAGGGGTACACTGAAGCTTTCTTT
CDR3: CASSLQGYTEAFF

size: few
V: TRBV5-1
D: TRBD1
J: TRBJ2-1
DNA: TGCGCCAGCAGCATCCAGACAGGGTATGACGAGCAGTTCTTC
CDR3: CASSIQTGYDEQFF

size: few
V: TRBV2
D: TRBD1
J: TRBJ2-5
DNA: TGTGCCAGCAGTGCGACCCGGACAGGGGGCAAAGAGACCCAGTACTTC
CDR3: CASSATRTGGKETQYF

size: few
V: TRBV6-5
D: .
J: TRBJ2-5
DNA: TGTGCCAGCAGTCGACAGAACCAAGAGACCCAGTACTTC
CDR3: CASSRQNQETQYF

size: .
V: TRBV28
D: TRBD1
J: TRBJ2-7
DNA: TGTGCCAGCAGTTCCGTGACAGGGGGTGGCTACGAGCAGTACTTC
CDR3: CASSSVTGGGYEQYF

size: .
V: TRBV18
D: TRBD2
J: TRBJ2-1
DNA: TGTGCCAGCTCACCACAGAGCGGGAGCTCCTACAATGAGCAGTTCTTC
CDR3: CASSPQSGSSYNEQFF

size: few
V: TRBV5-1
D: TRBD1
J: TRBJ1-1
DNA: TGCGCCAGCAGCCGGACAGGGCGAGGGGATGAAGCTTTCTTT
CDR3: CASSRTGRGDEAFF

size: .
V: TRBV19
D: TRBD1
J: TRBJ1-2
DNA: TGTGCCAGTAGTGTAGGGGACAGGGCCAACTATGGCTACACCTTC
CDR3: CASSVGDRANYGYTF

size: .
V: TRBV9
D: .
J: TRBJ1-1
DNA: TGTGCCAGCAGCATCAGGGCGGCGAACACTGAAGCTTTCTTT
CDR3: CASSIRAANTEAFF

size: few
V: TRBV18
D: TRBD2
J: TRBJ2-7
DNA: TGTGCCAGCTCACCAATAAGGACTAGCTCCTACGAGCAGTACTTC
CDR3: CASSPIRTSSYEQYF

size: once
V: TRBV6-1
D: .
J: TRBJ2-7
DNA: TGTGCCAGCAGTGAAGGAGGAAGCTCCTACGAGCAGTACTTC
CDR3: CASSEGGSSYEQYF

size: .
V: TRBV11-2
D: .
J: TRBJ1-2
DNA: TGTGCCAGCACCCGGACCCCAACAGGCTATGGCTACACCTTC
CDR3: CASTRTPTGYGYTF

size: .
V: TRBV9
D: TRBD1
J: TRBJ2-6
DNA: TGTGCCAGCAGCCCTAGGGGGCTGGGCGTCCTGACTTTC
CDR3: CASSPRGLGVLTF

size: few
V: TRBV7-2
D: TRBD1
J: TRBJ1-2
DNA: TGTGCCAGCAGCTTAGCGGACAGGGGATACGGAGGCTACACCTTC
CDR3: CASSLADRGYGGYTF

size: .
V: TRBV7-2
D: .
J: TRBJ1-1
DNA: TGTGCCAGCAGCCGACAGGACATGAACACTGAAGCTTTCTTT
CDR3: CASSRQDMNTEAFF

size: .
V: TRBV28
D: .
J: TRBJ1-1
DNA: TGTGCCAGCAACGCGAGAGATGTAGATGAAGCTTTCTTT
CDR3: CASNARDVDEAFF

size: .
V: TRBV4-3
D: TRBD2
J: TRBJ2-1
DNA: TGCGCCAGCAGCCAAGATAGCGGGACATCCTACAATGAGCAGTTCTTC
CDR3: CASSQDSGTSYNEQFF

size: .
V: TRBV28
D: TRBD1
J: TRBJ1-2
DNA: TGTGCCAGCAGCTCCGGGACAGGGGTAGGGGATGGCTACACCTTC
CDR3: CASSSGTGVGDGYTF

size: few
V: TRBV18
D: .
J: TRBJ2-1
DNA: TGTGCCAGCTCACGCCCAACTAGAGGCTTGAGCAATGAGCAGTTCTTC
CDR3: CASSRPTRGLSNEQFF

size: .
V: TRBV20-1
D: .
J: TRBJ2-1
DNA: TGCAGTGCCCTGTACAATGAGCAGTTCTTC
CDR3: CSALYNEQFF

size: .
V: TRBV7-9
D: TRBD1
J: TRBJ2-1
DNA: TGTGCCAGCAGCTTAGTGGGGACAGGAATCCGCAATGAGCAGTTCTTC
CDR3: CASSLVGTGIRNEQFF

size: .
V: TRBV29-1
D: TRBD1
J: TRBJ1-5
DNA: TGCAGCGTTGTCGGGACAGGGAACAATCAGCCCCAGCATTTT
CDR3: CSVVGTGNNQPQHF